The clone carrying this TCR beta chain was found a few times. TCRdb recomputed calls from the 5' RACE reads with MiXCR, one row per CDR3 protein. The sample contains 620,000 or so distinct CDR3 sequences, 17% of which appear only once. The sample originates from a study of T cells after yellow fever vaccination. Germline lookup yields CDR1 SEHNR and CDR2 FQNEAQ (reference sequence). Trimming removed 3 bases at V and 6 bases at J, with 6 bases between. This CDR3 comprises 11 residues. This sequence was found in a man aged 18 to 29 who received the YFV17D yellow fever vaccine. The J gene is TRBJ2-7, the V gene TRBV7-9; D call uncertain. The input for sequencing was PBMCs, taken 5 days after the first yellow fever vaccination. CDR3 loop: CASSFSLEQYF. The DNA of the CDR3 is TGTGCCAGCAGCTTTTCCCTCGAGCAGTACTTC.